This T cell receptor (beta chain) came from a study of blood T cell repertoires in COVID-19. CDR1 and CDR2 (germline): MDHEN, SYDVKM. The V gene lost 3 bases and the J gene lost 0 bases, with 9 bases spanning the gap. The CDR3 consists of 15 residues. Measured with immunoSEQ multiplex PCR; TCRdb has only the in-frame clones, and not every one. In the table there are 380,000 or so clones, about four fifths of which are singletons. The V call is TRBV28, the J call TRBJ1-3, with D possibly matching TRBD1 (5 bases). This TCR derives from a human donor with acute or convalescent COVID-19. The donor label of this sample is uncertain. The material sequenced was peripheral blood. The CDR3 DNA sequence: TGTGCCAGCAGTTTTGACAGAAGCTCTGGAAACACCATATATTTT. It specifies CASSFDRSSGNTIYF.